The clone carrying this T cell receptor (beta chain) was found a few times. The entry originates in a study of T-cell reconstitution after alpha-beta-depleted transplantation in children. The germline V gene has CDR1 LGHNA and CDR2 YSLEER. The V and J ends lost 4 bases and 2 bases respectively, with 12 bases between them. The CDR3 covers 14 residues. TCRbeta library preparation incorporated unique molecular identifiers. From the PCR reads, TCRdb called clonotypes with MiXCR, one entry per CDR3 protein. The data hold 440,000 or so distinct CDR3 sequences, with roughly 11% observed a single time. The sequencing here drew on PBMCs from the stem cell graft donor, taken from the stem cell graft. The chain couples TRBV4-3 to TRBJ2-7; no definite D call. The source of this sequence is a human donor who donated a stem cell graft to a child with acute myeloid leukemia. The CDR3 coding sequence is TGCGCCAGCAGCCCGGGCCGAGGAACCTACGAGCAGTACTTC. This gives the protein CASSPGRGTYEQYF.